This TCR beta chain is drawn from a study of T cell repertoires in cytomegalovirus infection. Overall study: As its CMV epitopes, the study selected recently identified HLA-C-restricted and well-studied HLA-B-restricted targets.

TCRdb reprocessed the reads via MiXCR and lists one record per CDR3 protein. The table includes some 480,000 distinct CDR3 sequences, around a third detected once. Comments on this clonotype: The antigen remains unidentified.

V dropped 2 bases and J dropped 1; count of bases not matched to a gene: 4. This CDR3 has 17 amino acids. The chain carries TRBV12-3 or TRBV12-4 and TRBJ2-1, with 11 nucleotides matching TRBD2. Sequencing was performed on cultured PBMCs, taken from culture after CMV antigen stimulation. This clonotype was sampled from a human donor in good health (CMV status not recorded). Some clones in this sample may be carry-over from other donors' samples. CDR3 sequence: CASSLLAGGRSYNEQFF. CDR3 sequence (DNA): TGTGCCAGCAGTTTACTAGCGGGAGGAAGGTCCTACAATGAGCAGTTCTTC.